This paragraph reports one T cell receptor (beta chain). Germline V gives CDR1 MNHNS, CDR2 SASEGT. The germline V and J ends were trimmed by 7 bases and 0 bases, with 13 bases remaining between them. The CDR3 runs to 15 residues. These data come from a study of technical replicates of blood from a handful of donors. The protocol was immunoSEQ multiplex PCR, while the TCRdb copy is restricted to in-frame clones and leaves out a portion. The table has about 90,000 clones, around 94% seen once. This clonotype originated in a human donor in good health. V and J are TRBV6-1 and TRBJ1-5, with D perhaps matching TRBD1 (5 bases). Sequencing was performed on T cells isolated from PBMCs. The CDR3 DNA reads TGTGCCAGCAACCCCCTCAGGGTTAGCAATCAGCCCCAGCATTTT. Its translation is CASNPLRVSNQPQHF.